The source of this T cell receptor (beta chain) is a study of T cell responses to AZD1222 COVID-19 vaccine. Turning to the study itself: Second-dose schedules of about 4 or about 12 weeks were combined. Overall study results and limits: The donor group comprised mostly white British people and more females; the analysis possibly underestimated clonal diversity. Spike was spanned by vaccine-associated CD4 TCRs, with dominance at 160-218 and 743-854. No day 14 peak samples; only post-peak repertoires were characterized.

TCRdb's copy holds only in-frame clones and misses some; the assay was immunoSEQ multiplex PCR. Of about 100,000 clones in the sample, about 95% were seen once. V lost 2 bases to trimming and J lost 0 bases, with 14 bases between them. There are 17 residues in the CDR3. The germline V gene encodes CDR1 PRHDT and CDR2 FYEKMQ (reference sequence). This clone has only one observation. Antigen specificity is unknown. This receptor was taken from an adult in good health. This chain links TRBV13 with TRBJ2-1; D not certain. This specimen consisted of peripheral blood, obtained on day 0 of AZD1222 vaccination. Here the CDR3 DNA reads TGTGCCAGCAGCTTACCCCTCAAATTTCGCTCCTACAATGAGCAGTTCTTC. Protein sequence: CASSLPLKFRSYNEQFF. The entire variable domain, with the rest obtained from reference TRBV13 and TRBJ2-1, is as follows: AAGVIQSPRHLIKEKRETATLKCYPIPRHDTVYWYQQGPGQDPQFLISFYEKMQSDKGSIPDRFSAQQFSDYHSELNMSSLELGDSALYFCASSLPLKFRSYNEQFFGPGTRLTVL.